These T cell receptor beta chains were read from a single sample in a study of T-cell reconstitution after alpha-beta-depleted transplantation in children. TCRdb fed the PCR reads into MiXCR, producing one record per CDR3 protein. The sample records 450,000 to 600,000 distinct CDR3 sequences, approximately 20% being singletons. The material sequenced was PBMCs from the stem cell graft donor, taken from the stem cell graft. The receptor set was obtained from a human donor who donated a stem cell graft to a child with acute lymphoblastic leukemia. The CDR3 runs from the conserved cysteine through the conserved F or W. The order of the fields is V gene, D gene, clone size, J gene, CDR3 DNA, CDR3 protein. The D gene is left open where the match is weak. Rows may omit the clone size; those that give it use once, few, many or a size class.

TRBV20-1	TRBD2	once	TRBJ2-1	TGCAGTGCTAGATATACGACGAGCGGGGCCGCATACAATGAGCAGTTCTTC	CSARYTTSGAAYNEQFF
TRBV19	NA	NA	TRBJ1-1	TGTGCCAGTAGTATCGAAGCGGGGGACACTGAAGCTTTCTTT	CASSIEAGDTEAFF
TRBV2	NA	NA	TRBJ2-1	TGTGCCAGCAGTGTATCAGGGGGGACCTACAATGAGCAGTTCTTC	CASSVSGGTYNEQFF
TRBV20-1	NA	NA	TRBJ2-2	TGCAGTGCTAGAGATCCGACCGGGTCGAACACCGGGGAGCTGTTTTTT	CSARDPTGSNTGELFF
TRBV5-1	NA	NA	TRBJ2-3	TGCGCCAGCACAGTGGACAGCCATTTCAATACGCAGTATTTT	CASTVDSHFNTQYF
TRBV7-3	TRBD2	NA	TRBJ2-3	TGTGCCAGCAGCTCAACCGGGACTAGCGGGTTAAAAGATACGCAGTATTTT	CASSSTGTSGLKDTQYF
TRBV29-1	NA	many	TRBJ2-3	TGCAGCGTTCCGACAGTACTACCCATCGATACGCAGTATTTT	CSVPTVLPIDTQYF
TRBV5-1	TRBD2	few	TRBJ2-1	TGCGCCAGCAGCTTGGAACTAGCGGGAGCCCCCAAGCAGTTCTTC	CASSLELAGAPKQFF
TRBV4-1	NA	few	TRBJ2-7	TGCGCCAGCAGCCACAAGGCTCCTTCTGGGGGAAACGAGCAGTACTTC	CASSHKAPSGGNEQYF
TRBV12-3/TRBV12-4	TRBD1	NA	TRBJ2-2	TGTGCCAGCAGTTTGAGACAGGGGAGCGGGGAGCTGTTTTTT	CASSLRQGSGELFF
TRBV9	NA	NA	TRBJ2-3	TGTGCCAGCAGCGTAATCCCCAGGGTAGAAGATACGCAGTATTTT	CASSVIPRVEDTQYF
TRBV5-1	TRBD1	NA	TRBJ1-3	TGCGCCAGCAGCTTATTGATACAGGGGGTCTCTGGAAACACCATATATTTT	CASSLLIQGVSGNTIYF
TRBV29-1	TRBD2	few	TRBJ2-1	TGCAGCGCTTTTGGGACTAGCGAAATCTCAGATGAGCAGTTCTTC	CSAFGTSEISDEQFF
TRBV5-5	NA	NA	TRBJ2-1	TGTGCCAGCAGCTTGGTGGCTAGCGCCCACAATGAGCAGTTCTTC	CASSLVASAHNEQFF
TRBV4-1	TRBD2	few	TRBJ2-3	TGCGCCAGCAGCCAGACCTCGGGACTAGCAACAGATACGCAGTATTTT	CASSQTSGLATDTQYF
TRBV18	NA	few	TRBJ1-4	TGTGCCAGCTCAAGCACCGGGGGATTAGAAAAACTGTTTTTT	CASSSTGGLEKLFF
TRBV10-2	TRBD1	NA	TRBJ2-7	TGCGCCAGCAAGGGGACAGGGGGCGTCAACGAGCAGTACTTC	CASKGTGGVNEQYF
TRBV6-1	NA	few	TRBJ2-7	TGTGCCAGCAGTCTCCACCGCGAGGGAGACTCCTACGAGCAGTACTTC	CASSLHREGDSYEQYF
TRBV29-1	NA	few	TRBJ2-1	TGCAGCGTTGAACGGGACTCTTTAGAGCAGTTCTTC	CSVERDSLEQFF
TRBV28	NA	few	TRBJ1-4	TGTGCCAGCAGTTTAGTTCGGGGGCCCCTCAATGAAAAACTGTTTTTT	CASSLVRGPLNEKLFF
TRBV20-1	NA	NA	TRBJ1-5	TGCAGTGCTAGAGATGGGAGGGCTCCCAATCAGCCCCAGCATTTT	CSARDGRAPNQPQHF
TRBV20-1	NA	few	TRBJ2-7	TGCAGTGCTCTCATAGCGTCACGAGGCGAGCAGTACTTC	CSALIASRGEQYF
TRBV5-1	NA	NA	TRBJ2-5	TGCGCCAGCAGCTTCGGACGGGAGACCCAGTACTTC	CASSFGRETQYF
TRBV9	TRBD2	few	TRBJ2-3	TGTGCCAGCAGCACCCGCGGCACGAGCGGGAAAGATACGCAGTATTTT	CASSTRGTSGKDTQYF
TRBV12-3/TRBV12-4	NA	NA	TRBJ2-5	TGTCCCAGCAGTTTAGGGACCGCAAGGGAAAAGGGAGAGACCCAGTACTTC	CPSSLGTAREKGETQYF
TRBV20-1	TRBD1	few	TRBJ2-5	TGCAGTGCTAGAGATCCGGGACAGGGACAAGAGACCCAGTACTTC	CSARDPGQGQETQYF
TRBV5-1	NA	NA	TRBJ1-1	TGCGCCAGCACTTCCCCCCGGGAGGAAGCTTTCTTT	CASTSPREEAFF
TRBV6-5	NA	few	TRBJ1-5	TGTGCCAGCAGTTACTCCGTGGTGGGGAGCAATCAGCCCCAGCATTTT	CASSYSVVGSNQPQHF
TRBV9	NA	few	TRBJ2-1	TGTGCCAGCAGCGTCTATCTAGGACCCAATTATGAGCAGTTCTTC	CASSVYLGPNYEQFF
TRBV15	NA	NA	TRBJ2-3	TGTGCCACCAGCAGGGGAATTAGCACAGATACGCAGTATTTT	CATSRGISTDTQYF
TRBV10-3	NA	few	TRBJ2-3	TGTGCCATCAGTGATTGGGGAGAAGGAGATACGCAGTATTTT	CAISDWGEGDTQYF